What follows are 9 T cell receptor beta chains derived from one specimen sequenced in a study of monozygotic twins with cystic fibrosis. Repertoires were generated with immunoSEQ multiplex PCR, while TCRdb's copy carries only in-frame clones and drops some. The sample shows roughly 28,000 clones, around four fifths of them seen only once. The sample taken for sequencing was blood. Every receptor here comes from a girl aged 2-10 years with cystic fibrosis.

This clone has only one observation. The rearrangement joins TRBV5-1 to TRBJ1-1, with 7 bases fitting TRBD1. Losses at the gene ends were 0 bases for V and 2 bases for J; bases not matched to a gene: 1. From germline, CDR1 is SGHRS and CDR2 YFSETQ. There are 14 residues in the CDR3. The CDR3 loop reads CASSLGGGNTEAFF. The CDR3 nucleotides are TGCGCCAGCAGCTTGGGAGGGGGCAACACTGAAGCTTTCTTT.

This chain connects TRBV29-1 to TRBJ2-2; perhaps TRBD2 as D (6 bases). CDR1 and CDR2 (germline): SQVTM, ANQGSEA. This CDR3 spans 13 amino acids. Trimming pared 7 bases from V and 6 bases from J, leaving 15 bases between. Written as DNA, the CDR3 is TGCAGCGCCCGGTTGCGGGACCCCGGGGAGCTGTTTTTT. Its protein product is CSARLRDPGELFF.

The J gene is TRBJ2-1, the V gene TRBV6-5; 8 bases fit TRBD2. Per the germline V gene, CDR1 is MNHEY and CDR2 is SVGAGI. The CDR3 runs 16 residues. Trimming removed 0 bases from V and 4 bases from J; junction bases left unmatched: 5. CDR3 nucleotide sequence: TGTGCCAGCAGTTACTCAGGCGGGAGGCGGTACAATGAGCAGTTCTTC. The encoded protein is CASSYSGGRRYNEQFF.

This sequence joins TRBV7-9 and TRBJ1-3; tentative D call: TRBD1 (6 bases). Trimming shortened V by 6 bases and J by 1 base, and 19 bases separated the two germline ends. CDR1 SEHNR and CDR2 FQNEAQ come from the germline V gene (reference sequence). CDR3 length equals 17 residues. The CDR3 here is CASSYDRFDSSGNTIYF. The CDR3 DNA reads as TGTGCCAGCAGTTACGACAGGTTCGACTCGTCTGGAAACACCATATATTTT.

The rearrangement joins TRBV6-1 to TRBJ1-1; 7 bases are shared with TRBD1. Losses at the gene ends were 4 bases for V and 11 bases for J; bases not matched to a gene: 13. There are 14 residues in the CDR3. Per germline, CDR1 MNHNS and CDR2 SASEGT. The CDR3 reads CASSVSGGAVLAFF. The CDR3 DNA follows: TGTGCCAGCAGTGTATCAGGGGGAGCAGTGCTGGCTTTCTTT.

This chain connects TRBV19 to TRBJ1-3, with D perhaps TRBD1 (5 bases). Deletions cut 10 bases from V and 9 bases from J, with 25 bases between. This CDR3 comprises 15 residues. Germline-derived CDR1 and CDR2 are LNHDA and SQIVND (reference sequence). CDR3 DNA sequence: TGTGCCACCCAAAGGTCGGGCGCTGGGGGAGCCACCATATATTTT. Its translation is CATQRSGAGGATIYF.

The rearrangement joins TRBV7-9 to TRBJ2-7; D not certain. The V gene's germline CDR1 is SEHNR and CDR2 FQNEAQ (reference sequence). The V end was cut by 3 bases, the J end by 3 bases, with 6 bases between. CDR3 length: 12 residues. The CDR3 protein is CASSLSHYEQYF. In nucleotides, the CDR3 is TGTGCCAGCAGCTTGAGTCACTACGAGCAGTACTTC.

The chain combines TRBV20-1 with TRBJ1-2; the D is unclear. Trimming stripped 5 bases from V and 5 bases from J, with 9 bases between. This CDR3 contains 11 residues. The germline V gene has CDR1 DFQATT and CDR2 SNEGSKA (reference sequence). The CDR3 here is CSARESYGYTF. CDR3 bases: TGCAGTGCTCGGGAATCATATGGCTACACCTTC.

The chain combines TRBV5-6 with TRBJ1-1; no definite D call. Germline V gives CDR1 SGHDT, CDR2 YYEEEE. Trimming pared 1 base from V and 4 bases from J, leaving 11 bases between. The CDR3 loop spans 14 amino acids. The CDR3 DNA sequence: TGTGCCAGCAGCTTGCGATGGGGAGGCACTGAAGCTTTCTTT. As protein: CASSLRWGGTEAFF.